This entry lists 8 T cell receptor beta chains sequenced from one sample in a study of blood T cell repertoires in COVID-19. Method: immunoSEQ multiplex PCR; TCRdb's copy keeps in-frame clones and lacks some. The profile shows some 250,000 clones, about four fifths of them singletons. Sample: peripheral blood. The receptors derive from a young woman with acute or convalescent COVID-19.

The rearrangement uses TRBV6-2 or TRBV6-3 and TRBJ1-1; tentatively, D is TRBD1 (5 bases). Germline CDR1 and CDR2: MNHEY and SVGEGT. The V end was cut by 4 bases, the J end by 10 bases, with 22 bases between. The CDR3 is 15 residues long. The CDR3 is CASSSIDSYGRRAFF. The CDR3 DNA reads TGTGCCAGCAGTTCCATCGACAGTTATGGTCGGAGAGCTTTCTTT.

V gene TRBV4-3 combines with J gene TRBJ1-1, with D maybe TRBD1 (5 bases). CDR1 and CDR2 (germline): LGHNA, YSLEER. The CDR3 has 16 residues. Trimming took 0 bases from V and 4 from J, leaving 15 bases between them. As DNA, the CDR3 is TGCGCCAGCAGCCAAGATGGGCAGGGAGGGCGCACTGAAGCTTTCTTT. This encodes CASSQDGQGGRTEAFF.

The rearrangement links TRBV15 to TRBJ2-2, with D maybe TRBD2 (5 bases). Germline CDR1 LNHNV, CDR2 YYDKDF (reference sequence). V lost 5 bases to trimming and J lost 2 bases, with 12 bases between them. The CDR3 has 15 residues. This CDR3 is CATSRNRDNTGELFF. The CDR3 DNA is TGTGCCACCAGCCGGAATCGGGATAACACCGGGGAGCTGTTTTTT.

The chain combines TRBV6-2 or TRBV6-3 with TRBJ1-5; 9 nucleotides align to TRBD1. The CDR3 totals 17 residues. Trimming at V came to 2 bases and at J to 0 bases, leaving 5 bases not matched to a gene. The V gene's germline CDR1 is MNHEY and CDR2 SVGEGT. As DNA, the CDR3 is TGTGCCAGCAGTTACCCCACAGGGGGCTCTAGCAATCAGCCCCAGCATTTT. Protein: CASSYPTGGSSNQPQHF.

The genes are TRBV23-1 and TRBJ2-7; 8 nucleotides line up with TRBD2. TRBV23-1 is given ORF status, its function remaining uncertain. This CDR3 comprises 16 residues. V shed 0 bases and J 2 bases; nucleotides not matched to a gene: 6. The CDR3 sequence: CASSQSLAGLPYEQYF. The CDR3 DNA follows: TGCGCCAGCAGTCAATCCTTAGCGGGACTTCCCTACGAGCAGTACTTC.

The V gene is TRBV3-1 (or the pseudogene TRBV3-2), the J gene TRBJ2-1; 12 positions agree with TRBD2. This CDR3 region has 14 residues. Germline CDR1 LGHDT, CDR2 YNNKEL (reference sequence). V was clipped by 6 bases and J by 8 bases; unmatched bases: 5. This CDR3 is CASSPTSGSHEQFF. The DNA of the CDR3 is TGTGCCAGCAGTCCGACTAGCGGGAGCCATGAGCAGTTCTTC.

The CDR3 coding sequence is TGTGCCAGCAGCCAAGGACAGTTCTATGGCTACACCTTC. Residues: CASSQGQFYGYTF. This chain uses TRBV14 with TRBJ1-2; TRBD1 might be the D (5 bases). The CDR3 extends over 13 amino acids. The germline V and J ends were trimmed by 1 base and 4 bases, with 7 bases remaining between them. CDR1 and CDR2 (germline): SGHDN, FVKESK.

This chain uses TRBV7-9 with TRBJ1-3; D is undetermined. The V gene lost 4 bases and the J gene lost 4 bases, with 14 bases spanning the gap. Per the germline V gene, CDR1 is SEHNR and CDR2 is FQNEAQ (reference sequence). The CDR3 sequence is 15 residues long. CDR3 nucleotides: TGTGCCAGCAGCTACCCCGGGGAGATCGGAAACACCATATATTTT. Protein product: CASSYPGEIGNTIYF.